The sequence of this TCR beta chain was determined in a study of cytomegalovirus exposure and HLA in healthy donors. Overall study results and limits: TCR beta chains numbering more than 150 were designated cytomegalovirus-associated. Three chains tied to CMV proved CMV antigen-specific in vitro.

On this clone itself: Its antigen is unidentified.

Germline V gene data show CDR1 as SGHDT and CDR2 as YYEEEE. The CDR3 contains 15 residues. Losses at the gene ends were 3 bases for V and 9 bases for J; bases not matched to a gene: 5. The method was immunoSEQ multiplex PCR; TCRdb's version includes in-frame clones alone and lacks a portion of them. The table includes some 330,000 clones, 80% to 90% detected once. The sample was PBMCs. This chain connects TRBV5-6 to TRBJ2-1, with 14 bases lining up with TRBD2. The sequence came from a woman between 18 and 29 years old in good health and CMV-seronegative. The CDR3 is CASSWGLAGVSEQFF. The CDR3 DNA reads TGTGCCAGCAGCTGGGGACTAGCGGGAGTAAGTGAGCAGTTCTTC.